This is a list of T cell receptor beta chains from one sample in a study of T cell responses to AZD1222 COVID-19 vaccine. The assay was immunoSEQ multiplex PCR, and TCRdb's table has in-frame clones only and misses some. Of some 150,000 clones in the sample, roughly 88% are singletons; the top ten hold 4.3%. The sample consisted of peripheral blood, taken 28 days after the second AZD1222 dose. These receptor sequences come from an adult who received the AZD1222 COVID-19 vaccine. CDR3s include the opening cysteine and the closing phenylalanine or tryptophan. The D gene is left open where the match is weak. Part of the rows lack a size; the others show once, few, many or a class for expanded clones.

j_gene,abundance,d_gene,v_gene,CDR3aa,CDR3nt
TRBJ2-6,.,.,TRBV3-1/TRBV3-2,CASSQPAGTGANVLTF,TGTGCCAGCAGCCAACCGGCGGGGACCGGGGCCAACGTCCTGACTTTC
TRBJ1-1,.,.,TRBV12-3/TRBV12-4,CASSFDSNTEAFF,TGTGCCAGCAGTTTTGACTCGAACACTGAAGCTTTCTTT
TRBJ1-4,.,.,TRBV12-3/TRBV12-4,CASSPMRDKLFF,TGTGCCAGCAGTCCCATGAGGGACAAACTGTTTTTT
TRBJ2-5,.,TRBD2,TRBV7-9,CASSPPYRLAQGETQYF,TGTGCCAGCAGCCCACCTTACCGACTAGCACAAGGCGAGACCCAGTACTTC
TRBJ2-7,few,.,TRBV27,CASSFGSSGPYEQYF,TGTGCCAGCAGTTTTGGGTCCTCTGGACCCTACGAGCAGTACTTC
TRBJ1-6,.,.,TRBV10-3,CAISPLPNSPLHF,TGTGCCATCAGTCCCTTACCGAATTCACCCCTCCACTTT
TRBJ2-7,.,TRBD2,TRBV9,CASSPGGASYEQYF,TGTGCCAGCAGCCCCGGGGGGGCTAGCTACGAGCAGTACTTC
TRBJ2-7,.,TRBD1,TRBV3-1/TRBV3-2,CASRSDRDDEQYF,TGTGCCAGCAGATCTGACAGGGACGACGAGCAGTACTTC
TRBJ2-1,.,.,TRBV5-8,CASSLDTGAIREQFF,TGTGCCAGCAGCTTGGATACGGGGGCGATTCGGGAGCAGTTCTTC
TRBJ1-6,.,.,TRBV5-1,CASSLELGGAYNSPLHF,TGCGCCAGCAGCTTGGAACTAGGGGGAGCTTATAATTCACCCCTCCACTTT
TRBJ1-2,.,.,TRBV5-1,CASSPDRLRYGYTF,TGCGCCAGCAGCCCGGACAGATTACGGTATGGCTACACCTTC
TRBJ2-1,once,.,TRBV7-8,CASSSFVGQMPNNEQFF,TGTGCCAGCAGCTCCTTCGTTGGGCAGATGCCTAACAATGAGCAGTTCTTC
TRBJ2-1,.,.,TRBV14,CASSQGYNEQFF,TGTGCCAGCAGCCAGGGATACAATGAGCAGTTCTTC
TRBJ1-5,once,.,TRBV10-3,CAISEGQGTQPQHF,TGTGCCATCAGTGAGGGGCAGGGAACCCAGCCCCAGCATTTT